This T cell receptor beta chain was observed in a study of T cell changes during pregnancy in multiple sclerosis. Some clones are missing from TCRdb's copy, which holds only in-frame ones; the method was immunoSEQ multiplex PCR. Of approximately 85,000 clones listed, about nine tenths were seen once; the top ten hold around 2.3%. This clone was seen only a few times. This CDR3 is 13 amino acids long. Trimming pared 2 bases from V and 4 bases from J, leaving 8 bases between. CDR1 is SEHNR and CDR2 is FQNEAQ in the germline V gene (reference sequence). The input for sequencing was peripheral blood, taken in the first trimester of pregnancy. The J gene is TRBJ1-1, the V gene TRBV7-9; the D gene is possibly TRBD1 (5 bases). The receptor was isolated from a female donor with multiple sclerosis, enrolled in a pregnancy study. The CDR3 sequence is CASSLQGSTEAFF. CDR3 DNA sequence: TGTGCCAGCAGCTTACAGGGAAGCACTGAAGCTTTCTTT.